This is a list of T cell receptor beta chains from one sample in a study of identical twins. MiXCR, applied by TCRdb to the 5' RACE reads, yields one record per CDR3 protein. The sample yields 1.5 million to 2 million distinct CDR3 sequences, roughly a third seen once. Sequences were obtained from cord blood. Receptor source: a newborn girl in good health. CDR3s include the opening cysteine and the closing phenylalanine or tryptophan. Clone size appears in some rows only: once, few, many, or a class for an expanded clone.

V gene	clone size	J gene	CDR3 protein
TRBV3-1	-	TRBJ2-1	CASSFEGYGLRETQFF
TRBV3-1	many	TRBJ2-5	CASSPTGTFEETQYF
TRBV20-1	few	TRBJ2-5	CSARDYAAGTETQYF
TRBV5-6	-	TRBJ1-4	CASSLMRSRPGATNEKLFF
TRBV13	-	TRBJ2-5	CASSPQGSFTYNEQYF
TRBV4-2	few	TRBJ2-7	CASSPTLAGGTYEQYF
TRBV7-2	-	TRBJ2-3	CSSSPRVLDTDTQYF
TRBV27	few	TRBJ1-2	CASSPARAAYGYTF
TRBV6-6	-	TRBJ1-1	CACMGSRGTEAFF
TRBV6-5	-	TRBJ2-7	CASSKGLADSYERYF
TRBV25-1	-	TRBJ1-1	CASSKLTGGDTEAFF